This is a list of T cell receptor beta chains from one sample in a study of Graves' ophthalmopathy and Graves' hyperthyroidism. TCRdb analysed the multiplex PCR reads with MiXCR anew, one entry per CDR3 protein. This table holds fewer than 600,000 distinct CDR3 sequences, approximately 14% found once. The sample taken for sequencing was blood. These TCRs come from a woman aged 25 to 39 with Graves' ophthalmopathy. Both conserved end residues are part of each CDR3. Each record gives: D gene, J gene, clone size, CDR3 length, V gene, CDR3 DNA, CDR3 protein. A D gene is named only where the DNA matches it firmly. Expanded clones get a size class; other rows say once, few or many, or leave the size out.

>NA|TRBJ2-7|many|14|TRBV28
TGTGCCAGCAGTGACCGGGACGGATCCTACGAGCAGTACTTC
CASSDRDGSYEQYF
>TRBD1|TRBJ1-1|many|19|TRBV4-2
TGTGCCAGCAGCAGAACGGGACAGGGTAATGTGTGGCAAGAAACTGAAGCTTTCTTT
CASSRTGQGNVWQETEAFF
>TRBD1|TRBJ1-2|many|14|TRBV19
TGTGCCAGTAGTCGGCGACAGGGGTTGGGGGGCTACACCTTC
CASSRRQGLGGYTF
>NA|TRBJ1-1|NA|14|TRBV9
TGTGCCAGCAGCCCAGTGGGGGGGATTGGTGAAGATTTCTTT
CASSPVGGIGEDFF
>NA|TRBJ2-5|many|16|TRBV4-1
TGCGCCAGCAGCCAACTGGGACGGACCGTAAAAGAGACCCAGTACTTC
CASSQLGRTVKETQYF
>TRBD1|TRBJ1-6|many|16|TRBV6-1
TGTGCCAGCAGTGCGCTTCTACAGGGGTCGAGTTCACCCCTCCACTTT
CASSALLQGSSSPLHF
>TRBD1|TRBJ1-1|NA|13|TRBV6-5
TGTGCCAGCAGTTATGGGACAGTCACTGAAGCTTTCTTT
CASSYGTVTEAFF
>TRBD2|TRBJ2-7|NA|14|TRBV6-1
TGTGCCAGCCTAGGGACTAGCGATGAATACGAGCAGTACTTC
CASLGTSDEYEQYF
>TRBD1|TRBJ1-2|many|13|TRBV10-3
TGTGCCATCGGAGGGACAGGACTTTATGGCTACACCTTC
CAIGGTGLYGYTF
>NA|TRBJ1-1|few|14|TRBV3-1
TGTGCCAGCAGCCGGTTCTCTTCGGGTCCTGAAGCTTTCTTT
CASSRFSSGPEAFF
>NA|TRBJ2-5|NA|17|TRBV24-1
TGTGCCACCAGTGGGCAACCGCGACGGGGACAAGTGGAGACCCAGTACTTC
CATSGQPRRGQVETQYF
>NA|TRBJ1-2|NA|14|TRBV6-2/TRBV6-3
TGTGCCAGCAGTTACTCGATTACAGACTATGGCTACACCTTC
CASSYSITDYGYTF
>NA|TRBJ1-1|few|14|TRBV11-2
NA
CASSPVGGGTVSIF
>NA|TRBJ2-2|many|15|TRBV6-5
TGTGCCAGCAGCCCTCATAGGTCTCGCACCGGGGAGCTGTTTTTT
CASSPHRSRTGELFF
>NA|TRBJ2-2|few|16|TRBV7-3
TGTGCCAGCAGCCCTTACCGGGCCTCCTTATTGGGGGAGCTGTTTTTT
CASSPYRASLLGELFF
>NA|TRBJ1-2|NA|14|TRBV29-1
TGCAGCGTTGTGCCGAGACAGGCTAACTATGGCTACACCTTC
CSVVPRQANYGYTF
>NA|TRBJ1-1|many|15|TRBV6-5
TGTGCCAGCAGTATACCGGGACGGATGAACACTGAAGCTTTCTTT
CASSIPGRMNTEAFF
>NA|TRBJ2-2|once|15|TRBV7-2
TGTGCCAGCAGTTTTGCGGGATCAAACACCGGGGAGCTGTTTTTT
CASSFAGSNTGELFF
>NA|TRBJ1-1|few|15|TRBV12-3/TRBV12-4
TGTGCCAGCAGTTTAATAGGGGGGGGTCACACTGAAGCTTTCTTT
CASSLIGGGHTEAFF
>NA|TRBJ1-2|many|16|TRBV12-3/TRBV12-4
TGTGCCAGCAGTTTAACCCCATCCGGCACCATAGGAGGCTACACCTTC
CASSLTPSGTIGGYTF
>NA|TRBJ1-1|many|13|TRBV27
TGTGCCAGCAGTACACGATATGCAACGGGAGCTTTCTTT
CASSTRYATGAFF
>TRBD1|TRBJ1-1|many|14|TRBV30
TGTGCCTGGAGGGGACAGGGAGGGCCCACTGAAGCTTTCTTT
CAWRGQGGPTEAFF
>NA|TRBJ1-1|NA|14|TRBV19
TGTGCCATTAGTATAGGGGCTGGCAGGGGTGAAGCTTTCTTT
CAISIGAGRGEAFF
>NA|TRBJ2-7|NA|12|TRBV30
TGTGCCTGGAGGGGTAATGGCTACGAGCAGTACTTC
CAWRGNGYEQYF
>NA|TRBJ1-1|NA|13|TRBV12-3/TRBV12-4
TGTGCCAGCAGTTTAAGACTGGAAACTGAAGCTTTCTTT
CASSLRLETEAFF
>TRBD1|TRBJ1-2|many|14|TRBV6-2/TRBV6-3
TGTGCCAGCAGTGCTGGGACAGGGGTCTCTGGCTACACCTTC
CASSAGTGVSGYTF
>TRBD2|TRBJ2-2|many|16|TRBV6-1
TGTGCCAGCAGTGAGGGACTAGCGGGAGTTAGCGGGGAGCTGTTTTTT
CASSEGLAGVSGELFF
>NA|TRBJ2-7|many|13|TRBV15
TGTGCCACCAGCAGAGATTTCGGTATCGAGCAGTACTTC
CATSRDFGIEQYF
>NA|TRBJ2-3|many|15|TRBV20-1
TGCAGTGCAACCTCCGGACTCACGGCGGGAGATACGCAGTATTTT
CSATSGLTAGDTQYF
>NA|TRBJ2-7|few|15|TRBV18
TGTGCCAGCTCACCACCAGGCCAGACTTCCTACGAGCAGTACTTC
CASSPPGQTSYEQYF
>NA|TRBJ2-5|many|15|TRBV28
TGCGCCAGCAGTCCAACGACAGGCTCCGAAGAGACCCAGTACTTC
CASSPTTGSEETQYF
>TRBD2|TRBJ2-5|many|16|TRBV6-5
TGTGCCAGCAGTTATGGGGCGACTAGCGGCCAAGAGACCCAGTACTTC
CASSYGATSGQETQYF